This T cell receptor (beta chain) was documented in a study of neoadjuvant anti-PD-1 for oral cavity cancer (dated by TCRdb to about 2021). About the investigation overall: Before curative-intent surgical resection, most patients were given three to four biweekly doses of nivolumab at 3 mg/kg. A fourth nivolumab dose was given around day 43 to patients without progression, and definitive surgical resection was performed in those patients on days 50-56. Under RECIST 1.1, a patient counted as a responder if showing complete response, partial response or stable disease, and as a non-responder if showing progression. A roughly 34% response rate was observed in the parent correlative cohort, in which around 13 patients were included.

The paper's findings and limits, for the study overall: Higher pretreatment blood TCRbeta clonality and lower post-treatment tumor TCRbeta clonality were correlated with higher pretreatment blood Treg/Th17 ratios. TCR analyses included only three patients per response group, and the authors called for larger cohorts for validation. After neoadjuvant nivolumab, non-responders showed significantly higher T cell clonality (Gini index) in PBMCs than responders did.

Sequences MNHNS (CDR1) and SASEGT (CDR2) are obtained from the germline V gene. Including the terminal cysteine and phenylalanine, the CDR3 comprises 15 residues. The retained sequence is limited to the CDR3, 45 bases, with the frame set at the first base. V trim: 7 bases; J trim: 8 bases; unmatched bases: 8. For deep sequencing, each PBMC sample was run in six replicates, with libraries mostly built from roughly 460 ng of input genomic DNA. The immunoSEQ hsTCRbeta kit was used to prepare TCRbeta libraries according to the manufacturer's instructions. An Illumina NovaSeq 6000 S4 flow cell was used to sequence the final libraries, which had first been combined to 3 nM. In the source study's methods: The immunoSEQ Analyzer handled quality control and preprocessing of the raw data. The analysis was limited to productive rearrangements, and each clonotype was defined by a unique CDR3 amino acid sequence. Repertoire clonality was estimated as the Gini-Simpson index, which was calculated using the R package tcR. Gini indices were compared with Student's t test, and associations with tumor size change were assessed by Pearson correlation. TCRdb retrieved this table from immuneACCESS and kept in-frame rearrangements only. Not all clones are present; in checked studies, unresolved V genes account for under half, and no reason is known for the remainder. The V and J calls and clone size were taken over from that table, and D and trimming were inferred from the DNA. The sample profile shows about 80,000 clones; about 84% of them were found once. 2.5% to 3.5% of the sample is held by the ten biggest clonotypes.

Concerning this clone itself: The specificity of this receptor is unknown. No base quality values were provided; no much bigger clone lies one nucleotide off.

The sample's time point label, in plain terms: before neoadjuvant nivolumab. Patients had been newly diagnosed with stage II-IVA oral cavity squamous cell carcinoma, and no prior systemic or radiation treatment had been given to the patients. The cohort consisted of patients with HPV-negative, locally advanced oral cavity squamous cell carcinoma. Peripheral blood mononuclear cells were analyzed directly and were not maintained or expanded in culture. The samples were drawn from a longitudinal correlative study tied to a single-arm phase II trial testing neoadjuvant nivolumab in oral cavity squamous cell carcinoma. Genomic DNA-based TCRbeta sequencing was performed on subject-matched pre- and post-treatment PBMCs and tumors from three responders and three non-responders. Peripheral blood mononuclear cells were collected before nivolumab treatment and again after treatment, at the time of surgery. The Maxwell RSC DNA from Cells kit was used to isolate genomic DNA from PBMCs.

This clonotype was sampled from a person between 35 and 79 years old with oral cavity squamous cell carcinoma. The source material was PBMCs, sampled before nivolumab (anti-PD-1) treatment. The chain joins TRBV6-1 to TRBJ2-1; 13 bases in the junction line up with TRBD2. This receptor carries the CDR3 CASTLLAGGPYEQFF. The DNA reads as follows: TGTGCCAGCACCCTACTAGCGGGAGGGCCGTATGAGCAGTTCTTC.